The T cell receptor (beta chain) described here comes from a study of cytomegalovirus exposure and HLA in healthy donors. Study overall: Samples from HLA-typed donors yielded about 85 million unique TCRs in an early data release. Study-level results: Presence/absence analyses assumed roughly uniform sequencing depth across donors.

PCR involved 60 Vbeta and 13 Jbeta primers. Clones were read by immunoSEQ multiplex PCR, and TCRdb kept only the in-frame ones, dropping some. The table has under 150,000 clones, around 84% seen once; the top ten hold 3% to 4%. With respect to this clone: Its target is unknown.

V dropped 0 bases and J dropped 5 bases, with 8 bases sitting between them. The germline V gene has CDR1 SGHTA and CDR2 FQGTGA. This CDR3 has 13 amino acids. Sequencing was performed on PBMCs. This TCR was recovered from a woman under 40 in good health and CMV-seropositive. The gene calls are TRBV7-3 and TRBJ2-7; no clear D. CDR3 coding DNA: TGTGCCAGCAGCTTAACAAGACTGGACGAGCAGTACTTC. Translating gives CASSLTRLDEQYF.